The T cell receptor (beta chain) under discussion was sequenced for a study of CD8+ T cells in alopecia areata. Treatment noted: oral pan-JAK inhibitor, 5-10 mg twice daily. As concerns this clone: The target antigen is unknown.

Reverse transcription of extracted RNA yielded cDNA, which provided the sequencing template. Only in-frame clones appear in the TCRdb table, and some are missing; sequencing was by immunoSEQ multiplex PCR. The table has about 210,000 clones, under 75% seen once; the top ten hold 1.5% to 2%. Study observations and caveats: With one nonresponder, baseline CD8+ expansion's link to response remains uncertain. Scalp lesions, especially in alopecia totalis/universalis, had higher clonality than normal scalp.

Germline CDR1 reads GTSNPN; CDR2 reads SVGIG (reference sequence). The germline V and J ends were trimmed by 3 bases and 1 base, with 6 bases remaining between them. The CDR3 runs to 12 residues. This clonotype originated in a human donor with alopecia areata. Sequencing was performed on CD4+ T cells sorted from blood, taken at week 4, from a patient treated with tofacitinib. This sequence joins TRBV30 and TRBJ1-1, with unresolved D. Written as DNA, the CDR3 is TGTGCCTGGAGCATGGGGAACACTGAAGCTTTCTTT. As protein: CAWSMGNTEAFF.